This T cell receptor beta chain was identified in a study of Graves' ophthalmopathy and Graves' hyperthyroidism. Donors with ophthalmopathy: moderate-to-severe activity, CAS ≥3, NOSPECS ≥4, duration under 3 months. Per the germline V gene, CDR1 is MDHEN and CDR2 is SYDVKM. The CDR3 loop spans 11 amino acids. Using RNA transcripts, the TCR beta CDR3 regions were amplified. Amplification began with first-round RT-PCR using HTBI primers, then second-round multiplex PCR was performed. In TCRdb, the multiplex PCR reads were re-called with MiXCR into one record per CDR3 protein. The sample contains approximately 210,000 distinct CDR3 sequences, over 25% of which appear only once. Turning to this clonotype: Relative to the germline gene, one junction end is altered; a read error may explain this.

The rearrangement links TRBV28 to TRBJ2-7, with TRBD1 identical over 10 bases. The receptor's source is a man in his fifties with Graves' ophthalmopathy. Source material: peripheral blood. The CDR3 nucleotides read TGTGCCAGCATCTCATCCGGGACAGGGGACTTC. This translates into CASISSGTGDF.